A selection of T cell receptor beta chains follows, all from one sample in a study of T cell repertoires in ileal Crohn's disease. The table came from immunoSEQ multiplex PCR; TCRdb's copy has only in-frame clones and leaves some out. Altogether more than 11,000 clones are present, 70% being singletons, with the ten largest covering approximately 6%. The sequenced material came from ileal tissue. These receptors were collected from an adult with Crohn's disease. CDR3s include the opening cysteine and the closing phenylalanine or tryptophan. D genes are given only for firm matches. Only part of the rows carry a size: once, few, many, or a class if the clone is expanded.

size: few; J: TRBJ2-7; V: TRBV2; D: -; CDR3: CASSRGVYEQYF; DNA: TGTGCCAGTTCCCGAGGGGTCTACGAGCAGTACTTC
size: once; J: TRBJ2-1; V: TRBV10-3; D: -; CDR3: CAIGGRENEQFF; DNA: TGTGCCATCGGAGGACGGGAAAATGAGCAGTTCTTC
size: -; J: TRBJ2-2; V: TRBV11-3; D: TRBD1; CDR3: CASSLAGGQTGELFF; DNA: TGTGCCAGCAGCTTAGCAGGGGGCCAGACCGGGGAGCTGTTTTTT
size: -; J: TRBJ1-2; V: TRBV19; D: -; CDR3: CASSIDRRIPYGYTF; DNA: TGTGCCAGTAGTATAGATCGTAGGATCCCCTATGGCTACACCTTC
size: -; J: TRBJ2-1; V: TRBV27; D: TRBD1; CDR3: CASSRDRGNNEQFF; DNA: TGTGCCAGTAGCCGGGACAGGGGAAACAATGAGCAGTTCTTC
size: -; J: TRBJ1-5; V: TRBV11-2; D: -; CDR3: CASSEGGYQPQHF; DNA: TGTGCCAGCAGCGAGGGCGGGTATCAGCCCCAGCATTTT
size: -; J: TRBJ2-1; V: TRBV6-1; D: -; CDR3: CASSETANRGGAGNEQFF; DNA: TGTGCCAGCAGTGAAACCGCCAACAGGGGGGGCGCGGGGAATGAGCAGTTCTTC
size: few; J: TRBJ2-7; V: TRBV6-1; D: TRBD1; CDR3: CASRGTGISTYEQYF; DNA: TGTGCCAGCAGGGGGACAGGGATTTCCACCTACGAGCAGTACTTC
size: -; J: TRBJ2-7; V: TRBV11-2; D: TRBD1; CDR3: CASRSGTAPSYEQYF; DNA: TGTGCCAGCAGATCAGGGACAGCCCCATCCTACGAGCAGTACTTC
size: -; J: TRBJ2-5; V: TRBV14; D: -; CDR3: CASSQVFGGTSFQETQYF; DNA: TGTGCCAGCAGCCAAGTATTCGGCGGGACGAGCTTCCAAGAGACCCAGTACTTC
size: few; J: TRBJ1-2; V: TRBV7-8; D: -; CDR3: CASSSYGRTATNYGYTF; DNA: TGTGCCAGCAGCTCCTATGGAAGGACAGCGACTAACTATGGCTACACCTTC
size: -; J: TRBJ1-4; V: TRBV19; D: -; CDR3: CASHLGETNEKLFF; DNA: TGTGCCAGTCATTTGGGGGAGACTAATGAAAAACTGTTTTTT
size: -; J: TRBJ2-7; V: TRBV11-2; D: TRBD2; CDR3: CASSPLTSGGTYEQYF; DNA: TGTGCCAGCAGCCCCCTCACTAGCGGGGGGACCTACGAGCAGTACTTC
size: -; J: TRBJ2-4; V: TRBV11-2; D: TRBD2; CDR3: CASSPSGGHIQYF; DNA: TGTGCCAGCAGCCCTAGCGGGGGACACATTCAGTACTTC
size: once; J: TRBJ2-2; V: TRBV5-1; D: TRBD1; CDR3: CASFGAGGTGELFF; DNA: TGCGCCAGCTTTGGAGCAGGGGGCACCGGGGAGCTGTTTTTT
size: once; J: TRBJ2-1; V: TRBV10-2; D: TRBD2; CDR3: CASSERLAGGSSYNEQFF; DNA: TGCGCCAGCAGTGAGAGACTAGCGGGGGGGAGCTCCTACAATGAGCAGTTCTTC
size: few; J: TRBJ1-5; V: TRBV2; D: -; CDR3: CASSVSHGGNQPQHF; DNA: TGTGCCAGCAGTGTTTCCCACGGGGGTAATCAGCCCCAGCATTTT
size: -; J: TRBJ2-1; V: TRBV11-3; D: TRBD1; CDR3: CASSSYSQGAYNEQFF; DNA: TGTGCCAGCAGCTCATATAGTCAGGGGGCCTACAATGAGCAGTTCTTC
size: -; J: TRBJ2-1; V: TRBV29-1; D: TRBD1; CDR3: CSAGTDSYNEQFF; DNA: TGCAGCGCCGGGACAGACTCCTACAATGAGCAGTTCTTC
size: few; J: TRBJ1-5; V: TRBV2; D: -; CDR3: CASRWTDSNQPQHF; DNA: TGTGCCAGCAGATGGACGGATAGCAATCAGCCCCAGCATTTT
size: -; J: TRBJ2-3; V: TRBV7-3; D: TRBD1; CDR3: CASSLSGTGGADTQYF; DNA: TGTGCCAGCAGCTTAAGCGGGACAGGGGGAGCAGATACGCAGTATTTT
size: few; J: TRBJ1-3; V: TRBV27; D: -; CDR3: CASSPRGDTGNTIYF; DNA: TGTGCCAGCAGTCCACGCGGAGACACTGGAAACACCATATATTTT
size: medium-sized; J: TRBJ2-3; V: TRBV29-1; D: -; CDR3: CSVEFDKSTDTQYF; DNA: TGCAGCGTTGAATTCGACAAAAGCACAGATACGCAGTATTTT
size: few; J: TRBJ2-1; V: TRBV9; D: TRBD1; CDR3: CASSATGGGGSEQFF; DNA: TGTGCCAGCAGCGCCACAGGGGGCGGAGGGAGTGAGCAGTTCTTC
size: -; J: TRBJ2-5; V: TRBV7-2; D: TRBD2; CDR3: CASSLATSGGDQETQYF; DNA: TGTGCCAGCAGCTTAGCTACTAGCGGGGGGGACCAAGAGACCCAGTACTTC
size: few; J: TRBJ1-6; V: TRBV2; D: -; CDR3: CASSSGSWNSPLHF; DNA: TGTGCCAGCAGTTCCGGGAGTTGGAATTCACCCCTCCACTTT
size: -; J: TRBJ2-2; V: TRBV29-1; D: -; CDR3: CSVTRKGGTGELFF; DNA: TGCAGCGTTACAAGAAAGGGGGGCACCGGGGAGCTGTTTTTT
size: -; J: TRBJ1-2; V: TRBV19; D: -; CDR3: CASSPSDTRGYTF; DNA: TGTGCCAGTAGTCCCTCGGATACACGCGGCTACACCTTC
size: -; J: TRBJ2-3; V: TRBV7-9; D: TRBD1; CDR3: CASSLGRTGTDTQYF; DNA: TGTGCCAGCAGCTTAGGAAGGACAGGGACAGATACGCAGTATTTT
size: -; J: TRBJ2-5; V: TRBV19; D: -; CDR3: CASSLGAGVAETQYF; DNA: TGTGCCAGTAGTCTGGGGGCAGGGGTTGCGGAGACCCAGTACTTC
size: -; J: TRBJ2-4; V: TRBV5-6; D: TRBD1; CDR3: CASSLGDRGNIQYF; DNA: TGTGCCAGCAGCTTGGGAGACAGGGGAAACATTCAGTACTTC
size: -; J: TRBJ1-2; V: TRBV28; D: -; CDR3: CASSTGTVYGYTF; DNA: TGTGCCAGCAGTACCGGGACGGTCTATGGCTACACCTTC
size: -; J: TRBJ2-1; V: TRBV7-6; D: TRBD2; CDR3: CASSLSGGPVDEQFF; DNA: TGTGCCAGCAGCTTATCGGGGGGGCCCGTAGATGAGCAGTTCTTC
size: medium-sized; J: TRBJ1-5; V: TRBV6-1; D: -; CDR3: CASSSTWGINQPQHF; DNA: TGTGCCAGCAGTTCCACCTGGGGGATCAATCAGCCCCAGCATTTT
size: -; J: TRBJ2-3; V: TRBV19; D: -; CDR3: CASSNRGAPSTDTQYF; DNA: TGTGCCAGTAGTAATCGGGGGGCCCCTAGCACAGATACGCAGTATTTT
size: -; J: TRBJ1-6; V: TRBV2; D: -; CDR3: CASSEGDSYSPLHF; DNA: TGTGCCAGCAGTGAAGGAGATTCCTATTCACCCCTCCACTTT